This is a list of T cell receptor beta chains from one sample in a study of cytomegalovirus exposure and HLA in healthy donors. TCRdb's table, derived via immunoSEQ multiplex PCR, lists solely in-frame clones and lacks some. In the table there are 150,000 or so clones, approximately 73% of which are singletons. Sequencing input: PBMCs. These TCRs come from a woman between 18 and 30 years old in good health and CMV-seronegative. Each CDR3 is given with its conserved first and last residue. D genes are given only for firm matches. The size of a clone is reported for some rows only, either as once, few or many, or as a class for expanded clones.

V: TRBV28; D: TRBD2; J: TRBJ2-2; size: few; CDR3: CASSGSGGFTGELFF; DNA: TGTGCCAGCAGCGGGAGCGGGGGTTTCACCGGGGAGCTGTTTTTT
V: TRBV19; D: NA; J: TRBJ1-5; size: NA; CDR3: CASKSGSGHLYQPQHF; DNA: TGTGCCAGTAAATCCGGTTCGGGACACCTTTATCAGCCCCAGCATTTT
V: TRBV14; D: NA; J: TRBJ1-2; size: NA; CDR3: CASSPFKTNYGYTF; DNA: TGTGCCAGCAGCCCATTCAAAACTAACTATGGCTACACCTTC
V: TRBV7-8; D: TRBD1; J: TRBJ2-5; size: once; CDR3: CASSPPDRGETQYF; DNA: TGTGCCAGCAGCCCCCCTGACAGGGGAGAGACCCAGTACTTC
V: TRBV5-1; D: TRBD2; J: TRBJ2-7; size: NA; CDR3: CASNLQTSGGPGVEQYF; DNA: TGCGCCAGCAACTTACAGACTAGCGGGGGCCCGGGGGTCGAGCAGTACTTC
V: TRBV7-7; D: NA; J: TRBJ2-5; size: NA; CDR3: CASSLTGGVQETQYF; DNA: TGTGCTAGCAGCTTAACGGGGGGCGTACAAGAGACCCAGTACTTC
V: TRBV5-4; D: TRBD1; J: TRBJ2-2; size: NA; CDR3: CASSLLQGTGELFF; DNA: TGTGCCAGCAGCCTACTACAGGGGACCGGGGAGCTGTTTTTT
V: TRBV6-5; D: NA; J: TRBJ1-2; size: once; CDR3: CASSYTLITSNYGYTF; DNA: TGTGCCAGCAGTTACACCCTTATAACTTCTAACTATGGCTACACCTTC
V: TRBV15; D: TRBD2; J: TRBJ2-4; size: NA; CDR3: CAARGGGEAKNIQYF; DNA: TGTGCCGCCCGCGGGGGGGGCGAAGCCAAAAACATTCAGTACTTC
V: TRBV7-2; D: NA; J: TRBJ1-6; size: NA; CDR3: CASSIINRFYNSPLHF; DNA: TGTGCCAGCAGCATTATCAACAGGTTCTATAATTCACCCCTCCACTTT
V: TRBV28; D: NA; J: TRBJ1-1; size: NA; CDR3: CASSPIAGRAEAFF; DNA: TGTGCCAGCAGCCCTATAGCAGGGAGGGCTGAAGCTTTCTTT
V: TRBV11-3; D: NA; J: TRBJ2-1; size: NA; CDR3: CASTRASAIGQFF; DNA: TGTGCCAGCACCCGAGCATCTGCAATCGGGCAGTTCTTC
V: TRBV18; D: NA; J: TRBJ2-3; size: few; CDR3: CASSPSSTDTQYF; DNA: TGTGCCAGCTCACCGTCTAGCACAGATACGCAGTATTTT
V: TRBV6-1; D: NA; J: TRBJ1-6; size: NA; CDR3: CASSEVYNSPLHF; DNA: TGTGCCAGCAGTGAAGTATATAATTCACCCCTCCACTTT
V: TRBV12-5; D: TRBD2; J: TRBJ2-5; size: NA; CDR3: CASGLGLAVLETQYF; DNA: TGTGCTAGTGGTTTGGGACTAGCGGTCTTGGAGACCCAGTACTTC
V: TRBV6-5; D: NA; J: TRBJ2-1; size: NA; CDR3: CASSLLRSTYNEQFF; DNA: TGTGCCAGCAGCCTTTTGCGGAGCACCTACAATGAGCAGTTCTTC
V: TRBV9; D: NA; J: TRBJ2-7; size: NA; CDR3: CASSTGLTYEQYF; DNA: TGTGCCAGCAGCACGGGACTTACCTACGAGCAGTACTTC
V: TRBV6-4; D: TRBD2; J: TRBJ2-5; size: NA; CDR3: CAGQSGLAEETRYF; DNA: TGTGCCGGCCAATCGGGACTAGCGGAAGAGACCCGGTACTTC
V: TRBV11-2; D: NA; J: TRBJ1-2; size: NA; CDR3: CASSFGPGTSYGYTF; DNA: TGTGCCAGCAGCTTCGGACCCGGGACAAGTTATGGCTACACCTTC
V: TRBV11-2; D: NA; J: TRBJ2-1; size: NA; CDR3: CASSSTRVSYNEQFF; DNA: TGTGCCAGCAGCTCCACTAGGGTCTCCTACAATGAGCAGTTCTTC
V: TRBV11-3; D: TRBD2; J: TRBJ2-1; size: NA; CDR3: CASSLGGLAGGPSSYNEQFF; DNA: TGTGCCAGCAGCTTAGGGGGACTAGCGGGAGGACCATCCTCCTACAATGAGCAGTTCTTC
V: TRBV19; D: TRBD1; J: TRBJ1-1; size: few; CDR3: CASRWRQGSWNTEAFF; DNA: TGTGCCAGTAGATGGAGACAGGGATCGTGGAACACTGAAGCTTTCTTT
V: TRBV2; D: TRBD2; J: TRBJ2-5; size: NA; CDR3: CASKGARGGGETQYF; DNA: TGTGCCAGCAAAGGGGCGCGGGGGGGCGGGGAGACCCAGTACTTC
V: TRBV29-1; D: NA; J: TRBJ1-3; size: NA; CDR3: CSVDSDSGNTIYF; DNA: TGCAGCGTTGATAGTGACTCTGGAAACACCATATATTTT
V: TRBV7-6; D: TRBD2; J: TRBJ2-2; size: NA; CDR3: CASSLRPGGGLTNTGELFF; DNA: TGTGCCAGCAGCTTACGCCCTGGCGGGGGACTCACTAACACCGGGGAGCTGTTTTTT
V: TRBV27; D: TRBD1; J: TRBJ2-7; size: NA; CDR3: CASRYGQGPYEQYF; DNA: TGTGCCAGCAGATATGGACAGGGCCCCTACGAGCAGTACTTC
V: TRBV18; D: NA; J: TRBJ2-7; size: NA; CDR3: CASLDSQSYEQYF; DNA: TGTGCCAGCTTGGACAGCCAGTCCTACGAGCAGTACTTC
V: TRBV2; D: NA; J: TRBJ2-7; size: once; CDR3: CASTMEGTLKPTAYEQYF; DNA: TGTGCCAGCACGATGGAAGGGACACTGAAACCTACTGCCTACGAGCAGTACTTC
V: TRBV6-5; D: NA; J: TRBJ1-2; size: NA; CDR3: CASGGDYGYTF; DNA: TGTGCCAGCGGAGGGGACTATGGCTACACCTTC
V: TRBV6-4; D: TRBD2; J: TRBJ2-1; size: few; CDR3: CASSDGGEGNNEQFF; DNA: TGTGCCAGCAGTGACGGGGGGGAAGGCAACAATGAGCAGTTCTTC
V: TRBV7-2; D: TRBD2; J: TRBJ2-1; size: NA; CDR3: CASSFVATSGGGNEQFF; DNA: TGTGCCAGCAGCTTTGTCGCGACTAGCGGGGGGGGGAATGAGCAGTTCTTC
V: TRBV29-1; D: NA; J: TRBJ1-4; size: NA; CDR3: CSVITGGPEKLFF; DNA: TGCAGCGTCATTACGGGGGGGCCGGAAAAACTGTTTTTT
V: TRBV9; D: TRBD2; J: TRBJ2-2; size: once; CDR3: CASAGLAGQTGELFF; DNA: TGTGCCAGCGCGGGACTAGCGGGCCAGACCGGGGAGCTGTTTTTT
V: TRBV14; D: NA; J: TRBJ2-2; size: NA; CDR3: CASRAQANTGELFF; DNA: TGTGCCAGCAGGGCACAGGCGAACACCGGGGAGCTGTTTTTT
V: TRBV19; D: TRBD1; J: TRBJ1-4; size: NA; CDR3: CASSTRQGWEKLFF; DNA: TGTGCCAGTAGTACGCGACAGGGTTGGGAAAAACTGTTTTTT
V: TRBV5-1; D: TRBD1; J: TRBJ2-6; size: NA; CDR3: CASSTPGTANTGANVLTF; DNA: TGCGCCAGCAGCACCCCCGGGACAGCCAATACTGGGGCCAACGTCCTGACTTTC
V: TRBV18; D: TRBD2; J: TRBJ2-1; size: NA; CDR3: CASAGGQGCPGGEQFF; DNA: TGTGCCAGCGCGGGGGGGCAGGGCTGCCCCGGGGGTGAGCAGTTCTTC
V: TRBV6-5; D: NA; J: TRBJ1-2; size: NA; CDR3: CASSYRATRDYGYTF; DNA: TGTGCCAGTAGTTACCGCGCAACGAGGGACTATGGCTACACCTTC